The 24 T cell receptor beta chains reported below all come from one sample, sequenced in a study of cytomegalovirus exposure and HLA in healthy donors. Use of 60 Vbeta and 13 Jbeta primers characterized the PCR. Produced via immunoSEQ multiplex PCR; TCRdb's table is partial and in-frame only. The data hold 150,000 to 200,000 clones, with around 81% observed a single time. The sample comprised PBMCs. These receptors all come from a woman in her 30s in good health and CMV-seronegative.

The genes are TRBV30 and TRBJ1-4; TRBD1 might be the D (6 bases). Germline-derived CDR1 and CDR2 are GTSNPN and SVGIG (reference sequence). Trimming cost V 0 bases and J 2 bases, with 10 bases left between them. CDR3 length: 15 amino acids. CDR3 in DNA: TGTGCCTGGAGTGTACCACAGGGCACTAATGAAAAACTGTTTTTT. It translates to CAWSVPQGTNEKLFF.

This chain uses TRBV19 with TRBJ2-1; D might be TRBD1 (6 bases). Germline V gene data show CDR1 as LNHDA and CDR2 as SQIVND (reference sequence). V lost 6 bases and J lost 3, with 15 bases in between. This CDR3 is 15 amino acids long. The CDR3 region is CASSISQGSYNEQFF. For the CDR3, the DNA is TGTGCCAGTAGCATTAGCCAGGGGAGCTACAATGAGCAGTTCTTC. Variable domain in full (rest from reference TRBV19 and TRBJ2-1): DGGITQSPKYLFRKEGQNVTLSCEQNLNHDAMYWYRQDPGQGLRLIYYSQIVNDFQKGDIAEGYSVSREKKESFPLTVTSAQKNPTAFYLCASSISQGSYNEQFFGPGTRLTVL.

This clone has a handful of counts. The chain has TRBV7-7 and TRBJ2-7; TRBD1 aligns across 7 bases. The germline CDR1 and CDR2 sequences are SSHAT and FNYEAQ (reference sequence). The CDR3 runs 15 residues. Trimming took 5 bases from V and 3 from J; bases not matched to a gene: 10. CDR3 amino acids: CASSPANRGFYEQYF. CDR3 DNA: TGTGCCAGCAGCCCCGCCAACAGGGGTTTCTACGAGCAGTACTTC.

The chain couples TRBV19 to TRBJ1-5; 7 nucleotides align to TRBD1. The V gene end was trimmed by 3 bases and the J gene end by 11 bases; junction bases not matched to a gene: 10. CDR1 and CDR2 from the germline V gene are LNHDA and SQIVND (reference sequence). The CDR3 is 14 residues long. CDR3 DNA: TGTGCCAGTAGTATTAGGACAGGTCCTTCAGCCCAGCATTTT. It specifies CASSIRTGPSAQHF.

The chain has TRBV5-1 and TRBJ1-1; TRBD1 might be the D (6 bases). Germline CDR1 SGHRS, CDR2 YFSETQ. The CDR3 loop spans 14 amino acids. Trimming cost V 1 base and J 6 bases, with 13 bases left between them. The CDR3 protein is CASSLPTGSSEAFF. The CDR3 DNA reads as TGCGCCAGCAGCTTGCCTACAGGGAGTTCTGAAGCTTTCTTT. The full variable domain, in which reference TRBV5-1 and TRBJ1-1 provide the parts outside the CDR3, is KAGVTQTPRYLIKTRGQQVTLSCSPISGHRSVSWYQQTPGQGLQFLFEYFSETQRNKGNFPGRFSGRQFSNSRSEMNVSTLELGDSALYLCASSLPTGSSEAFFGQGTRLTVV.

This chain links TRBV7-2 with TRBJ2-1; 8 nucleotides agree with TRBD2. Trimming cost V 5 bases and J 4 bases; bases outside gene matches: 4. This CDR3 spans 14 amino acids. The germline CDR1 and CDR2 sequences are SGHTA and FQGNSA. For the CDR3, the DNA is TGTGCCAGCAGCAGAAGCGGGGGATACAATGAGCAGTTCTTC. Translation gives CASSRSGGYNEQFF.

This clone was recorded once. This chain joins TRBV7-2 and TRBJ1-5; D is ambiguous. V was cut by 3 bases and J by 3 bases, with 9 bases left in between. The CDR3 is 14 amino acids. The germline V gene encodes CDR1 SGHTA and CDR2 FQGNSA. The CDR3 DNA follows: TGTGCCAGCAGCTTGCGGGGTTACAATCAGCCCCAGCATTTT. Protein product: CASSLRGYNQPQHF.

In the case of this clone: One end of the junction is discordant with germline, which a read error may explain. The chain is built from TRBV30 and TRBJ2-7, with TRBD2 matching over 9 bases. The CDR3 has 12 residues. CDR1 GTSNPN and CDR2 SVGIG come from the germline V gene (reference sequence). CDR3 DNA sequence: TGTGCCTGGAGTGTTAGTAGCGGGAGTTGGGACTTC. Translated, it gives CAWSVSSGSWDF.

This chain uses TRBV7-3 with TRBJ2-1, with D possibly matching TRBD2 (6 bases). This CDR3 region has 13 residues. Trimming took off 5 bases at V and 10 bases at J, with 15 bases between the two ends. The germline CDR1 and CDR2 sequences are SGHTA and FQGTGA. The CDR3 loop is CASSPERAAEQFF. The CDR3 DNA is TGTGCCAGCAGCCCGGAGCGGGCTGCGGAGCAGTTCTTC.

The chain recombines TRBV4-3 with TRBJ2-5; D possibly corresponds to TRBD2 (6 bases). The CDR3 contains 15 residues. Germline-derived CDR1 and CDR2 are LGHNA and YSLEER. Trimming removed 0 bases from V and 7 bases from J, with 15 bases in between. The CDR3 protein is CASSQEYSGVGTQYF. CDR3 coding DNA: TGCGCCAGCAGCCAAGAGTATTCGGGAGTGGGGACCCAGTACTTC.

This chain links TRBV7-9 with TRBJ2-2; D is unresolved. Germline V gene data show CDR1 as SEHNR and CDR2 as FQNEAQ (reference sequence). The CDR3 spans 12 residues. Trimming stripped 5 bases from V and 5 bases from J, with 6 bases between. The CDR3 nucleotides read TGTGCCAGCAGCCCGCAGACCGGGGAGCTGTTTTTT. Amino acids: CASSPQTGELFF.

The V and J genes are TRBV28 and TRBJ1-5; unclear D gene. Between the trimmed V and J ends, which lost 6 bases and 10 bases, there was a span of 16 bases. The CDR3 is made up of 13 amino acids. CDR1 is MDHEN, CDR2 SYDVKM, per germline. The CDR3 DNA reads TGTGCCAGCAGCCGACAAGACGGTCGCCCCCAGCATTTT. Translation gives CASSRQDGRPQHF.

The V call is TRBV4-3, the J call TRBJ2-5; tentatively, D is TRBD2 (6 bases). The CDR3 length is 15 residues. V lost 0 bases to trimming and J lost 0 bases, with 8 bases between them. Germline V CDR1 and CDR2: LGHNA, YSLEER. The CDR3 coding sequence is TGCGCCAGCAGCCAAGACCCGGGAGACCAAGAGACCCAGTACTTC. Residues: CASSQDPGDQETQYF.

The J gene is TRBJ1-6, the V gene TRBV6-1; D call uncertain. The V gene's germline CDR1 is MNHNS and CDR2 SASEGT. The CDR3 length is 15 residues. Trimming stripped 7 bases from V and 4 bases from J, with 14 bases between. The CDR3 DNA sequence: TGTGCCAGCACCACCTCCGGGGTTTATAATTCACCCCTCCACTTT. Translation: CASTTSGVYNSPLHF.

CDR3 nucleotides: TGTGCCAGCAGCTACATTTCCTTAGCGGGAGATGGGGGCAATGAGCAGTTCTTC. Its translation: CASSYISLAGDGGNEQFF. The gene calls are TRBV7-3 and TRBJ2-1; 9 nucleotides line up with TRBD2. Trimming took 4 bases from V and 6 from J; bases not matched to a gene: 16. CDR1 and CDR2 from the germline V gene are SGHTA and FQGTGA. CDR3 size: 18 residues. The full variable domain, completed using reference TRBV7-3 and TRBJ2-1, is GAGVSQTPSNKVTEKGKYVELRCDPISGHTALYWYRQSLGQGPEFLIYFQGTGAADDSGLPNDRFFAVRPEGSVSTLKIQRTERGDSAVYLCASSYISLAGDGGNEQFFGPGTRLTVL.

Turning to this clone: Germline is not matched at one junction end, which may reflect a read error. This sequence joins TRBV5-6 and TRBJ2-6, with a possible D match to TRBD1 (5 bases). CDR3 size: 16 residues. Germline loops: CDR1 SGHDT, CDR2 YYEEEE. CDR3 residues: CASSLFPHSGANGLTF. The CDR3 DNA reads TGTGCCAGCAGCTTGTTCCCCCACTCTGGGGCCAACGGCCTGACTTTC.

The V gene is TRBV11-2, the J gene TRBJ2-1; 9 bases map to TRBD2. CDR1 SGHAT and CDR2 FQNNGV come from the germline V gene. The V gene end was trimmed by 4 bases and the J gene end by 1 base; junction bases not matched to a gene: 5. This CDR3 is built from 16 residues. CDR3 region: CASSSAGGPSYNEQFF. The CDR3, as DNA: TGTGCCAGCAGCTCGGCGGGGGGGCCGTCCTACAATGAGCAGTTCTTC.

The rearrangement uses TRBV5-6 and TRBJ1-6, with TRBD1 identical over 9 bases. The CDR3 runs to 19 residues. The trim removed 1 base at V and 4 bases at J, leaving 12 bases unmatched. Germline CDR1 SGHDT, CDR2 YYEEEE. This CDR3 is CASSLYRGRGVWYNSPLHF. The CDR3 nucleotides are TGTGCCAGCAGCTTGTACAGGGGGCGCGGGGTTTGGTATAATTCACCCCTCCACTTT. The full variable domain, its missing parts supplied by reference TRBV5-6 and TRBJ1-6, is DAGVTQSPTHLIKTRGQQVTLRCSPKSGHDTVSWYQQALGQGPQFIFQYYEEEERQRGNFPDRFSGHQFPNYSSELNVNALLLGDSALYLCASSLYRGRGVWYNSPLHFGNGTRLTVT.

V and J are TRBV10-2 and TRBJ2-3; a weak D match, TRBD2 (6 bases). CDR3 size: 15 residues. V gave up 3 bases and J gave up 4 bases, with 14 bases separating them. Germline CDR1 WSHSY, CDR2 SAAADI. CDR3 DNA: TGCGCCAGCAGTGATTCTCACCGGGGGTCAGATACGCAGTATTTT. It translates to CASSDSHRGSDTQYF.

This chain links TRBV19 with TRBJ2-1, with 7 nucleotides matching TRBD1. This CDR3 is built from 15 residues. Trimming removed 6 bases from V and 7 bases from J; junction bases left unmatched: 12. The germline gives CDR1 LNHDA, CDR2 SQIVND (reference sequence). CDR3 sequence (DNA): TGTGCCAGTAGACCGGGACAGACGGTAGGGAATGAGCAGTTCTTC. Translating it yields CASRPGQTVGNEQFF.

Concerning this clone: The junction departs from the called germline gene at one end, perhaps through a read error. The chain joins TRBV4-3 to TRBJ2-1, with 8 positions matching TRBD1. Germline V gene data show CDR1 as LGHNA and CDR2 as YSLEER. The CDR3 has 14 residues. The CDR3 bases are TGCGCCAGCAGCCAAGTAAGGGGACAGGCGGACTTGCTCTTC. It is translated as CASSQVRGQADLLF.

CDR3 region: CASSLEPARLETQYF. The CDR3 DNA sequence: TGTGCCAGCAGCTTAGAGCCGGCTAGGTTGGAGACCCAGTACTTC. The genes are TRBV7-8 and TRBJ2-5; D ambiguous. CDR3 length equals 15 residues. The germline gives CDR1 SGHVS, CDR2 FQNEAQ. The V gene lost 1 base and the J gene lost 5 bases, with 14 bases spanning the gap.

The chain uses TRBV19 and TRBJ2-7, with D possibly TRBD1 on 6 matching bases. Looked up from germline, CDR1 is LNHDA and CDR2 is SQIVND (reference sequence). V dropped 3 bases and J dropped 10 bases, with 19 bases sitting between them. This CDR3 contains 14 residues. CDR3 sequence: CASSINSGVQYQYF. The DNA for the CDR3 is TGTGCCAGTAGTATCAATTCAGGGGTTCAGTATCAGTACTTC.

This chain joins TRBV5-6 and TRBJ1-2; TRBD1 might be the D (5 bases). CDR3 size: 16 residues. The germline V gene encodes CDR1 SGHDT and CDR2 YYEEEE. The V gene lost 0 bases and the J gene lost 4 bases, with 16 bases spanning the gap. In DNA form, the CDR3 reads TGTGCCAGCAGCTTGGCCAGACAGATTTTCTTCTATGGCTACACCTTC. It translates to CASSLARQIFFYGYTF.